This is a list of T cell receptor beta chains from one sample in a study of chemoradiotherapy in HPV16-positive cancers. Clones were sequenced by immunoSEQ multiplex PCR, and TCRdb holds only the in-frame ones, with some missing. The sample has 30,000 to 35,000 clones, about nine tenths seen once. The material sequenced was blood, taken from a patient who underwent chemoradiotherapy. These TCRs come from a human donor with HPV-associated anogenital cancer. The CDR3 runs from the conserved cysteine through the conserved F or W. A D gene is named only where the DNA matches it firmly. For some rows the clone size is stated as once, few or many, or as a class when expanded; others skip it.

V	size	D	J	CDR3	DNA
TRBV4-1	few	TRBD1	TRBJ1-2	CASSQGQGAVYGYTF	TGCGCCAGCAGCCAGGGACAGGGGGCGGTCTATGGCTACACCTTC
TRBV30	NA	TRBD1	TRBJ1-1	CAWSGQGKNTEAFF	TGTGCCTGGAGTGGACAGGGTAAGAACACTGAAGCTTTCTTT
TRBV11-2	NA	TRBD1	TRBJ1-2	CASSLGTGDGYTF	TGTGCCAGCAGCTTAGGGACAGGGGATGGCTACACCTTC
TRBV18	NA	TRBD1	TRBJ2-3	CASSPRDSSTDTQYF	TGTGCCAGCTCACCCCGGGACAGTAGCACAGATACGCAGTATTTT
TRBV9	NA	NA	TRBJ1-6	CASSVEGLLSPLHF	TGTGCCAGCAGCGTAGAGGGACTGCTTTCACCCCTCCACTTT
TRBV28	NA	TRBD2	TRBJ2-5	CASSLASGGETQYF	TGTGCCAGCAGTTTAGCCTCCGGGGGGGAGACCCAGTACTTC
TRBV4-2	NA	TRBD2	TRBJ2-2	CASSQEVKRGKSWLTGELFF	TGTGCCAGCAGCCAAGAGGTCAAGCGGGGAAAGTCATGGTTGACCGGGGAGCTGTTTTTT
TRBV9	once	TRBD2	TRBJ2-7	CASSVLADHYEQYF	TGTGCCAGCAGCGTCCTAGCGGATCACTACGAGCAGTACTTC
TRBV19	NA	TRBD1	TRBJ1-2	CASSSPAGGAYGYTF	TGTGCCAGTAGTAGCCCCGCAGGGGGCGCGTATGGCTACACCTTC
TRBV13	NA	TRBD1	TRBJ2-7	CASSLGPPGQVAYEQYF	TGTGCCAGCAGCTTAGGCCCACCGGGACAGGTGGCCTACGAGCAGTACTTC
TRBV30	NA	NA	TRBJ2-4	CAWSVPGIWAIQYF	TGTGCCTGGAGTGTACCGGGGATTTGGGCCATTCAGTACTTC
TRBV27	NA	TRBD1	TRBJ1-6	CASWDRGSYRSLHF	TGTGCCAGTTGGGACAGGGGCTCGTACAGGTCCCTCCACTTT
TRBV6-1	NA	TRBD1	TRBJ2-1	CASRGQDSYNEQFF	TGTGCCAGCAGGGGACAGGACTCTTACAATGAGCAGTTCTTC
TRBV5-4	NA	TRBD1	TRBJ2-5	CASSSGQSQETQYF	TGTGCCAGCAGCTCGGGACAGTCACAAGAGACCCAGTACTTC
TRBV21-1	NA	NA	TRBJ1-5	CASNIQGCQPQHF	TGTGCCAGCAATATACAGGGGTGTCAGCCCCAGCATTTT
TRBV5-6	NA	NA	TRBJ2-3	CASSLEQALRGTQYF	TGTGCCAGCAGCTTGGAACAGGCCCTCAGGGGTACGCAGTATTTT
TRBV6-1	NA	TRBD1	TRBJ2-2	CASSEWGTGEGGELFF	TGTGCCAGCAGTGAATGGGGGACAGGGGAGGGCGGGGAGCTGTTTTTT
TRBV19	NA	NA	TRBJ1-1	CASSMVPQSQAATEAFF	TGTGCCAGTAGTATGGTGCCGCAGAGTCAAGCGGCCACTGAAGCTTTCTTT
TRBV7-9	NA	TRBD1	TRBJ1-1	CASSLVQGTTEAFF	TGTGCCAGCAGCTTAGTACAGGGGACCACTGAAGCTTTCTTT
TRBV4-2	NA	NA	TRBJ2-2	CASSQDQGRDTGELFF	TGTGCCAGCAGCCAAGATCAGGGAAGGGACACCGGGGAGCTGTTTTTT
TRBV4-3	NA	NA	TRBJ1-6	CASSQEPGVQRSPLHF	TGCGCCAGCAGCCAAGAGCCCGGGGTTCAGAGATCACCCCTCCACTTT
TRBV6-6	NA	NA	TRBJ1-2	CASSYVGEYGYTF	TGTGCCAGCAGTTACGTGGGGGAATATGGCTACACCTTC
TRBV5-6	NA	NA	TRBJ1-4	CASTLGGWEKLFF	TGTGCCAGCACGCTCGGAGGGTGGGAAAAACTGTTTTTT
TRBV30	NA	NA	TRBJ1-5	CAWSPGIVGPQHF	TGTGCCTGGAGTCCGGGGATAGTGGGGCCCCAGCATTTT
TRBV5-1	NA	NA	TRBJ2-5	CASSQKIGGGETQYF	TGCGCCAGCAGCCAAAAAATAGGAGGGGGAGAGACCCAGTACTTC
TRBV11-1	NA	NA	TRBJ2-3	CASSPLRVDTQYF	TGTGCCAGCAGCCCTCTCAGGGTTGATACGCAGTATTTT
TRBV7-8	NA	TRBD1	TRBJ1-4	CASSLSAGTGVEKLFF	TGTGCCAGCAGCTTATCAGCCGGGACAGGGGTTGAAAAACTGTTTTTT
TRBV4-1	NA	TRBD1	TRBJ2-3	CASSQEGSRGPVVDTQYF	TGCGCCAGCAGCCAAGAGGGGTCGAGGGGGCCGGTCGTTGATACGCAGTATTTT
TRBV30	NA	TRBD1	TRBJ1-2	CAWSRDSYGYTF	TGTGCCTGGAGTCGGGACAGCTATGGCTACACCTTC
TRBV7-9	NA	TRBD1	TRBJ1-1	CASSFGSSGGAQNTEAFF	TGTGCCAGCAGCTTTGGGAGCTCAGGGGGCGCCCAGAACACTGAAGCTTTCTTT
TRBV12-5	NA	NA	TRBJ1-4	CASGPSREKLFF	TGTGCTAGTGGTCCAAGTAGGGAAAAACTGTTTTTT
TRBV6-6	NA	NA	TRBJ2-5	CASSMGGTQYF	TGTGCCAGCAGTATGGGGGGGACCCAGTACTTC